These 24 T cell receptor beta chains came from one sample sequenced in a study of shared clonotypes between healthy human individuals. Assay used: immunoSEQ multiplex PCR; TCRdb lists only in-frame clones, some missing. In the table there are 2 million to 2.5 million clones, approximately 90% of which are singletons. Sequences were obtained from naive CD4+ T cells from PBMCs. The subset: CD45RA+ positively selected. The receptors stem from a man between 18 and 29 years old in good health. Some clones in this sample may be carry-over from other donors' samples.

The genes are TRBV6-1 and TRBJ2-7; 8 bases agree with TRBD1. Per the germline V gene, CDR1 is MNHNS and CDR2 is SASEGT. The CDR3 has 15 residues. J was trimmed by 1 base and V by 0 bases; bases with no gene match: 2. The CDR3 bases are TGTGCCAGCAGTGAAGCGGGACAGGAATCCTACGAGCAGTACTTC. It encodes CASSEAGQESYEQYF.

The J gene is TRBJ1-2, the V gene TRBV5-6, with TRBD1 identical over 7 bases. CDR3 length: 16 amino acids. Germline CDR1 and CDR2: SGHDT and YYEEEE. V shed 2 bases and J 0 bases; nucleotides not matched to a gene: 7. In DNA, the CDR3 is TGTGCCAGCAGCTTATTCCTGGGACAGACTAACTATGGCTACACCTTC. It specifies CASSLFLGQTNYGYTF.

This chain connects TRBV5-1 to TRBJ2-3, with 7 bases matching TRBD2. The CDR3 has 16 amino acids. Germline V gene data show CDR1 as SGHRS and CDR2 as YFSETQ. V shed 1 base, J shed 0 bases, and the junction held 5 bases outside the gene matches. The CDR3 is CASSLLAALSTDTQYF. As DNA, the CDR3 is TGCGCCAGCAGCTTGCTAGCGGCTCTTAGCACAGATACGCAGTATTTT.

J is TRBJ2-1 and V is TRBV11-2; either TRBD1 or TRBD2 may fit D (5 bases each). Germline CDR1 is SGHAT and CDR2 is FQNNGV. Trimming stripped 6 bases from V and 10 bases from J, with 13 bases between. This CDR3 contains 12 residues. The CDR3 region is CASSIRGTEQFF. CDR3 sequence (DNA): TGTGCCAGCAGTATTAGAGGGACCGAGCAGTTCTTC.

This chain connects TRBV2 to TRBJ2-7; no firm D call. The CDR3 runs 13 residues. Trimming pared 7 bases from V and 7 bases from J, leaving 17 bases between. From germline, CDR1 is SNHLY and CDR2 FYNNEI. In nucleotides, the CDR3 is TGTGCCAGCAATGTTGTGACGGTGGGAGAGCAGTACTTC. Its translation: CASNVVTVGEQYF. Together with reference TRBV2 and TRBJ2-7, the CDR3 gives the full variable domain: EPEVTQTPSHQVTQMGQEVILRCVPISNHLYFYWYRQILGQKVEFLVSFYNNEISEKSEIFDDQFSVERPDGSNFTLKIRSTKLEDSAMYFCASNVVTVGEQYFGPGTRLTVT.

This clone came up a few times. The J gene is TRBJ1-1, the V gene TRBV6-6; D ambiguous. CDR1 is MNHNY and CDR2 is SVGAGI in the germline V gene (reference sequence). The CDR3 runs 15 residues. The V and J ends lost 4 bases and 5 bases respectively, with 17 bases between them. The CDR3 DNA reads TGTGCCAGCAGTTTACGGTCAAACCAGGCGACTGAAGCTTTCTTT. Its translation: CASSLRSNQATEAFF.

The chain couples TRBV11-2 to TRBJ2-7; no reliable D call. The length of the CDR3 is 11 residues. Between the trimmed V and J ends, which lost 9 bases and 5 bases, there was a span of 11 bases. In germline, CDR1 is SGHAT, CDR2 FQNNGV. The CDR3 spells CASLLGHEQYF. Written as DNA, the CDR3 is TGTGCCAGTCTATTAGGCCACGAGCAGTACTTC. Variable domain in full (rest from reference TRBV11-2 and TRBJ2-7): EAGVAQSPRYKIIEKRQSVAFWCNPISGHATLYWYQQILGQGPKLLIQFQNNGVVDDSQLPKDRFSAERLKGVDSTLKIQPAKLEDSAVYLCASLLGHEQYFGPGTRLTVT.

The rearrangement uses TRBV14 and TRBJ2-2; D remains ambiguous. Between the trimmed V and J ends, which lost 4 bases and 3 bases, there was a span of 12 bases. The CDR3 runs to 15 residues. CDR1 is SGHDN and CDR2 is FVKESK in the germline V gene. CDR3 nucleotides: TGTGCCAGCAGCCCCTTGGGCAGCTACACCGGGGAGCTGTTTTTT. This encodes CASSPLGSYTGELFF.

V and J are TRBV7-9 and TRBJ2-7, with 8 nucleotides matching TRBD1. This CDR3 is built from 15 residues. V was pared by 1 base and J by 4 bases, with 6 bases of the junction left unmatched. Germline V gives CDR1 SEHNR, CDR2 FQNEAQ (reference sequence). CDR3 amino acids: CASSLVRTGFYEQYF. The CDR3 DNA is TGTGCCAGCAGCTTAGTTCGGACAGGGTTTTACGAGCAGTACTTC.

This clone was seen once. The chain combines TRBV7-3 with TRBJ1-1; D is ambiguous. The CDR3 spans 15 residues. The germline gives CDR1 SGHTA, CDR2 FQGTGA. The V end lost 5 bases, the J end lost 0 bases, and 13 bases lay between the germline ends. The CDR3 DNA reads TGTGCCAGCAGCCGTGCTAGGACGGTGAACACTGAAGCTTTCTTT. Its protein is CASSRARTVNTEAFF.

The rearrangement joins TRBV11-3 to TRBJ2-3, with 8 bases that match TRBD1. This CDR3 comprises 17 residues. The ends lost 5 bases at V and 0 bases at J; junction bases unmatched: 10. Germline loops: CDR1 SGHNT, CDR2 YENEEA. As DNA, the CDR3 is TGTGCCAGCAGCGATTCCACCGGGACAGGTAGCACAGATACGCAGTATTTT. Translated, it gives CASSDSTGTGSTDTQYF.

The gene calls are TRBV7-3 and TRBJ2-2; D assignment may be TRBD1 or TRBD2 (5 bases each). The CDR3 has 15 residues. Germline V gives CDR1 SGHTA, CDR2 FQGTGA. The V and J ends lost 5 bases and 4 bases respectively, with 14 bases between them. The CDR3 loop is CASSPPGRSTGELFF. The CDR3 DNA reads as TGTGCCAGCAGCCCACCGGGGCGGTCCACCGGGGAGCTGTTTTTT.

The V call is TRBV4-3, the J call TRBJ2-7; 8 bases are shared with TRBD2. The length of the CDR3 is 16 residues. V trimming: 2 bases; J trimming: 7 bases; junction bases outside the gene matches: 13. Germline lookup yields CDR1 LGHNA and CDR2 YSLEER. Here the CDR3 DNA reads TGCGCCAGCAGCCAATCCGGGACTAGGGACATTTATGAGCAGTACTTC. Its translation: CASSQSGTRDIYEQYF.

The rearrangement uses TRBV5-4 and TRBJ1-4, with a tentative D call TRBD1 (5 bases). Trimming cost V 4 bases and J 7 bases, with 20 bases left between them. CDR1 and CDR2 from the germline V gene are SGHNT and YYREEE (reference sequence). The CDR3 is made up of 16 amino acids. The CDR3, as DNA: TGTGCCAGCAGCCGCTCCGGTGGAGGGGCCTCTGAAAAACTGTTTTTT. Amino acid sequence: CASSRSGGGASEKLFF.

The chain uses TRBV6-1 and TRBJ1-1; TRBD1 is a possible D gene (5 bases). The CDR3 is 14 residues long. V lost 4 bases and J lost 5, with 14 bases in between. Germline values: CDR1 MNHNS, CDR2 SASEGT. Written as DNA, the CDR3 is TGTGCCAGCAGTGGGCAGGGAGTAGGGACTGAAGCTTTCTTT. Protein sequence: CASSGQGVGTEAFF.

The J gene is TRBJ2-1, the V gene TRBV2; no reliable D call. Trimming pared 2 bases from V and 9 bases from J, leaving 8 bases between. Per the germline V gene, CDR1 is SNHLY and CDR2 is FYNNEI. The CDR3 runs 12 residues. CDR3 in amino acids: CASSEITLEQFF. The CDR3 DNA reads as TGTGCCAGCAGTGAAATAACGCTTGAGCAGTTCTTC.

J is TRBJ2-2 and V is TRBV7-6, with 8 positions matching TRBD1. The CDR3 loop spans 18 amino acids. CDR1 SGHVS and CDR2 FNYEAQ come from the germline V gene. With 5 bases clipped from V and 2 bases from J, the junction kept 13 bases outside the gene matches. The CDR3 DNA sequence: TGTGCCAGCAGCCCTAGGGGACCGGGGACAGGCAACACCGGGGAGCTGTTTTTT. This codes for CASSPRGPGTGNTGELFF.

This clone appeared a single time. The chain carries TRBV5-4 and TRBJ2-3; TRBD2 matches at 12 bases. The CDR3 sequence is 17 residues long. Germline lookup yields CDR1 SGHNT and CDR2 YYREEE (reference sequence). V lost 3 bases and J lost 2; bases outside the gene matches: 7. The CDR3: CASSSRLAGAHTDTQYF. CDR3 in DNA: TGTGCCAGCAGCTCTCGACTAGCGGGAGCTCACACAGATACGCAGTATTTT. Full variable domain (missing parts from reference TRBV5-4 and TRBJ2-3): ETGVTQSPTHLIKTRGQQVTLRCSSQSGHNTVSWYQQALGQGPQFIFQYYREEENGRGNFPPRFSGLQFPNYSSELNVNALELDDSALYLCASSSRLAGAHTDTQYFGPGTRLTVL.

The V and J genes are TRBV19 and TRBJ2-5; D unresolved. The germline gives CDR1 LNHDA, CDR2 SQIVND (reference sequence). The V end was cut by 9 bases, the J end by 3 bases, with 20 bases between. This CDR3 region has 15 residues. The CDR3 DNA is TGTGCCAGGGACCCCATCCGAATGATCGAAGAGACCCAGTACTTC. Residues: CARDPIRMIEETQYF.

The genes are TRBV6-1 and TRBJ1-6; D is possibly TRBD1 (5 bases). This CDR3 contains 15 residues. Trimming removed 6 bases from V and 8 bases from J, with 17 bases in between. Germline V gene sequence: CDR1 MNHNS, CDR2 SASEGT. The CDR3 spells CASRPRGQPHSPLHF. Here the CDR3 DNA reads TGTGCCAGCAGACCTAGGGGCCAACCGCATTCACCCCTCCACTTT.

Note on this clone: This sample also contains other DNA sequences that code for the same CDR3. The chain recombines TRBV6-5 with TRBJ2-1; the D gene is possibly TRBD2 (6 bases). The V and J ends lost 2 bases and 5 bases respectively, with 7 bases between them. Looked up from germline, CDR1 is MNHEY and CDR2 is SVGAGI. This CDR3 is 13 amino acids long. DNA of the CDR3: TGTGCCAGCAGTTACGGAGGGAACAATGAGCAGTTCTTC. Amino acid sequence: CASSYGGNNEQFF.

The chain has TRBV11-2 and TRBJ2-1, with 11 bases aligning to TRBD2. The J segment lost 5 bases and the V segment lost 2 bases, leaving 2 bases of the junction unmatched. Germline V CDR1 and CDR2: SGHAT, FQNNGV. The CDR3 spans 15 residues. As DNA, the CDR3 is TGTGCCAGCAGCTTATCACTAGCGGGAGACAATGAGCAGTTCTTC. It yields the protein CASSLSLAGDNEQFF.

V usage is TRBV6-5 and J usage is TRBJ1-1; unclear D gene. Per the germline V gene, CDR1 is MNHEY and CDR2 is SVGAGI. This CDR3 comprises 14 residues. V lost 4 bases and J 0 bases, leaving 9 bases between the germline ends. The CDR3 DNA follows: TGTGCCAGCAGTTTTAAGCCGTTGAACACTGAAGCTTTCTTT. Amino acid sequence: CASSFKPLNTEAFF.

This clone is a singleton in its sample. J is TRBJ2-2 and V is TRBV25-1; 7 bases align to TRBD1. The V gene end was trimmed by 7 bases and the J gene end by 4 bases; junction bases not matched to a gene: 9. The germline V gene has CDR1 MGHDK and CDR2 SYGVNS. The CDR3 runs to 15 residues. CDR3 sequence: CASTRDSPTTGELFF. The CDR3 coding sequence is TGTGCCAGCACCCGGGACAGCCCAACCACCGGGGAGCTGTTTTTT.